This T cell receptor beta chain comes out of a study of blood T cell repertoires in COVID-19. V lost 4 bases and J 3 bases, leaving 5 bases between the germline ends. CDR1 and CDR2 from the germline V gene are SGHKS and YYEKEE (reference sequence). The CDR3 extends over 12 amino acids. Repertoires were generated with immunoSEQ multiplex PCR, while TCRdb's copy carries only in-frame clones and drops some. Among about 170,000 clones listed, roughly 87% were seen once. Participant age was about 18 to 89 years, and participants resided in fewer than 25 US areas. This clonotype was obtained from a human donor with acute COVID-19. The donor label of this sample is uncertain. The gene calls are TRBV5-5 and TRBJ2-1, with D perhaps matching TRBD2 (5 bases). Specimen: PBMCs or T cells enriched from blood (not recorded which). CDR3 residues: CASSEGYNEQFF. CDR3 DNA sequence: TGTGCCAGCAGCGAGGGCTACAATGAGCAGTTCTTC.